Below, 2 T cell receptor beta chains from the same sample are listed, as sequenced in a study of blood T cell repertoires in COVID-19. Assay used: immunoSEQ multiplex PCR; TCRdb lists only in-frame clones, some missing. The sample lists more than 95,000 clones, over 75% occurring once. Sequenced: peripheral blood. The receptors were sampled from a man at least 80 years old with active or convalescent COVID-19.

The rearrangement joins TRBV2 to TRBJ1-1; 7 positions agree with TRBD1. The CDR3 is 15 residues long. V shed 5 bases and J 0 bases; nucleotides not matched to a gene: 6. Germline CDR1 and CDR2: SNHLY and FYNNEI. The CDR3 loop reads CASSPGQPMNTEAFF. The DNA for the CDR3 is TGTGCCAGCAGTCCGGGACAGCCTATGAACACTGAAGCTTTCTTT.

This clone occurred once. The V and J genes are TRBV30 and TRBJ2-7; no clear D gene. CDR1 is GTSNPN and CDR2 is SVGIG in the germline V gene (reference sequence). Between the trimmed V and J ends, which lost 1 base and 6 bases, there was a span of 16 bases. This CDR3 spans 14 amino acids. The CDR3 DNA is TGTGCCTGGAGTGCCCCGACCCATGCGGCCGAGCAGTACTTC. Protein product: CAWSAPTHAAEQYF.